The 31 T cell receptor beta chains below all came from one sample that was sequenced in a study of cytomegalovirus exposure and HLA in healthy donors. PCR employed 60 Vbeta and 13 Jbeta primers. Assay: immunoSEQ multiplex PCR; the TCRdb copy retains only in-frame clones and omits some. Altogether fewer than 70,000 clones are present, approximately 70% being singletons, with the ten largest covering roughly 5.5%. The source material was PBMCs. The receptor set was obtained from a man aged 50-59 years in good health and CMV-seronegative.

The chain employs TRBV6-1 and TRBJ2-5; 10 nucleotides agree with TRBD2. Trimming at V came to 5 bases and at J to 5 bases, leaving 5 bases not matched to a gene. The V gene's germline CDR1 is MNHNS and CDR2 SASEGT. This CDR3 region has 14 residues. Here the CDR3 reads CASSPGLAYETQYF. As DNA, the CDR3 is TGTGCCAGCAGTCCGGGACTAGCGTATGAGACCCAGTACTTC.

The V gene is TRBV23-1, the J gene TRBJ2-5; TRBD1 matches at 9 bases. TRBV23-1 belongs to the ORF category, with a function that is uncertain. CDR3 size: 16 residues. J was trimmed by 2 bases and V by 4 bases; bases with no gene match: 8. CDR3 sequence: CASSLQGALDQETQYF. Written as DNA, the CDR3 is TGCGCCAGCAGTCTACAGGGGGCGCTGGATCAAGAGACCCAGTACTTC.

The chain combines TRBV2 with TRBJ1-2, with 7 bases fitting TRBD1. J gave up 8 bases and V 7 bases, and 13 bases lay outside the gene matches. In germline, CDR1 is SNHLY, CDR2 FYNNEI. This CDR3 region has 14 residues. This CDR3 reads CASTPDSSGGGYTF. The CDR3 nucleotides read TGTGCCAGCACCCCCGACAGTTCAGGGGGGGGCTACACCTTC.

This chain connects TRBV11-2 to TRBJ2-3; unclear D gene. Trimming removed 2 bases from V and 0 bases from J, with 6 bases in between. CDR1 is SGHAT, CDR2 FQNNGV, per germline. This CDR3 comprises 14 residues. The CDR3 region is CASSLQRSTDTQYF. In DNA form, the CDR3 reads TGTGCCAGCAGCTTACAGCGAAGCACAGATACGCAGTATTTT.

The CDR3 DNA reads TGTGCCAGCAGCTTGGGACTACGGGACTACTCTTCCGGGGAGCTGTTTTTT. Translation: CASSLGLRDYSSGELFF. This sequence joins TRBV5-4 and TRBJ2-2, with 7 bases lining up with TRBD2. The CDR3 sequence is 17 residues long. V was clipped by 0 bases and J by 6 bases; unmatched bases: 11. Germline CDR1 and CDR2: SGHNT and YYREEE (reference sequence).

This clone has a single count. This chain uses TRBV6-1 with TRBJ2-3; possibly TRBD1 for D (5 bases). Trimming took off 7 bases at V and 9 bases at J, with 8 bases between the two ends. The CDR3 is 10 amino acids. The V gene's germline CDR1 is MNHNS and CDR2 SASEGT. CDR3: CASKGRTQYF. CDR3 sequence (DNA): TGTGCCAGCAAGGGGCGGACGCAGTATTTT.

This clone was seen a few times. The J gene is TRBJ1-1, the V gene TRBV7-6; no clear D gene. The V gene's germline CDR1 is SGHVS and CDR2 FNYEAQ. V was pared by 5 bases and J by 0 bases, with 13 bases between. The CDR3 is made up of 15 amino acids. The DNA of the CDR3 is TGTGCCAGCAGCCGCCGGGCGGGGATGAACACTGAAGCTTTCTTT. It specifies CASSRRAGMNTEAFF.

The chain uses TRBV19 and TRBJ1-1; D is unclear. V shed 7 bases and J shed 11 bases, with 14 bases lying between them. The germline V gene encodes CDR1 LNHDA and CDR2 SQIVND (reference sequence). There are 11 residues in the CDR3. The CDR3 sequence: CASNYLHAAFF. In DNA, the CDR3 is TGTGCCAGTAATTATCTTCATGCGGCTTTCTTT. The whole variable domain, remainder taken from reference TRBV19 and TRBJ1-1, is DGGITQSPKYLFRKEGQNVTLSCEQNLNHDAMYWYRQDPGQGLRLIYYSQIVNDFQKGDIAEGYSVSREKKESFPLTVTSAQKNPTAFYLCASNYLHAAFFGQGTRLTVV.

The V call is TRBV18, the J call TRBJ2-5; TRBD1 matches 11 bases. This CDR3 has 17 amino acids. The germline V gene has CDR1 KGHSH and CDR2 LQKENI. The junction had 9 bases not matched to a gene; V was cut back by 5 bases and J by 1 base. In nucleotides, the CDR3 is TGTGCCAGCTCAACTTTTACCGGGACAGGGGGCCAAGAGACCCAGTACTTC. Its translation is CASSTFTGTGGQETQYF. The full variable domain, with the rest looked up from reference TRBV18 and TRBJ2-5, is NAGVMQNPRHLVRRRGQEARLRCSPMKGHSHVYWYRQLPEEGLKFMVYLQKENIIDESGMPKERFSAEFPKEGPSILRIQQVVRGDSAAYFCASSTFTGTGGQETQYFGPGTRLLVL.

CDR3 residues: CATGTGGGEQFF. CDR3 sequence (DNA): TGTGCCACGGGGACAGGGGGCGGTGAGCAGTTCTTC. The rearrangement links TRBV10-3 to TRBJ2-1; 12 bases are shared with TRBD1. V was clipped by 10 bases and J by 9 bases; unmatched bases: 4. Germline lookup yields CDR1 ENHRY and CDR2 SYGVKD. CDR3 length: 12 residues.

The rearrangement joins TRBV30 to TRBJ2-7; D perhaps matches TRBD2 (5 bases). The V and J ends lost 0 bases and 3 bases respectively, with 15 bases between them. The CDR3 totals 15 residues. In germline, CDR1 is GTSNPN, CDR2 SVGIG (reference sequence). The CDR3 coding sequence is TGTGCCTGGAGTGTACGAGGGCAGCGCAACTACGAGCAGTACTTC. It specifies CAWSVRGQRNYEQYF.

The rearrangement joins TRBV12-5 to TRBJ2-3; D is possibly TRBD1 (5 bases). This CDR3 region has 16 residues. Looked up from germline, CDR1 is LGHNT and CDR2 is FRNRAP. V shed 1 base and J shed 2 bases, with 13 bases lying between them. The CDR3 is CASGLGQGANTDTQYF. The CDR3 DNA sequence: TGTGCTAGTGGTTTGGGCCAAGGGGCTAACACAGATACGCAGTATTTT.

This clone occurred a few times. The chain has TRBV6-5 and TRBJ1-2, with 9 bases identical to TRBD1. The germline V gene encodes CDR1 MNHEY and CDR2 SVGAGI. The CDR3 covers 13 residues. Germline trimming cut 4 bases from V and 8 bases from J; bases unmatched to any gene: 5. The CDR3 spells CASSLTTGGGYTF. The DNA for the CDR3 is TGTGCCAGCAGTTTGACGACAGGGGGGGGCTACACCTTC.

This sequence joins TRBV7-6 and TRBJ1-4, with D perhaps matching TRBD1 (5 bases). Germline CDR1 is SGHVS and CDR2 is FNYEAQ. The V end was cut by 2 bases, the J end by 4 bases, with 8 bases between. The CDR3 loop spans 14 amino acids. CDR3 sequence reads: CASSLSGYNEKLFF. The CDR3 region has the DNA TGTGCCAGCAGCTTATCAGGGTATAATGAAAAACTGTTTTTT. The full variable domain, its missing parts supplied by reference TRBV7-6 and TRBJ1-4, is GAGVSQSPRYKVTKRGQDVALRCDPISGHVSLYWYRQALGQGPEFLTYFNYEAQQDKSGLPNDRFSAERPEGSISTLTIQRTEQRDSAMYRCASSLSGYNEKLFFGSGTQLSVL.

The CDR3 coding sequence is TGTGCCAGCAGCGTAGCGAGTAGCGGGGGGCCAGGACGGACAGATACGCAGTATTTT. Protein product: CASSVASSGGPGRTDTQYF. This rearrangement joins TRBV9 to TRBJ2-3, with 10 bases matching TRBD2. CDR3 size: 19 residues. J lost 3 bases, V lost 0 bases, and 13 bases had no gene match. The germline V gene encodes CDR1 SGDLS and CDR2 YYNGEE.

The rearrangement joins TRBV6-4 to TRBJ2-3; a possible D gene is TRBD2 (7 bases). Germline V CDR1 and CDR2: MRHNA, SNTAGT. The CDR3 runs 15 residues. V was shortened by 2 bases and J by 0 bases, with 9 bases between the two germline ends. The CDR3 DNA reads TGTGCCAGCAGTGACGGGGGGGCTAGCACAGATACGCAGTATTTT. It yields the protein CASSDGGASTDTQYF.

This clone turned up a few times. This chain's CDR3 is CASSQEGRVRDEQFF. CDR3 sequence (DNA): TGCGCCAGCAGCCAAGAGGGCAGGGTTCGGGATGAGCAGTTCTTC. This rearrangement joins TRBV4-1 to TRBJ2-1; maybe TRBD1 (5 bases). This CDR3 contains 15 residues. The germline V gene encodes CDR1 MGHRA and CDR2 YSYEKL. V shed 0 bases and J shed 8 bases, with 14 bases lying between them.

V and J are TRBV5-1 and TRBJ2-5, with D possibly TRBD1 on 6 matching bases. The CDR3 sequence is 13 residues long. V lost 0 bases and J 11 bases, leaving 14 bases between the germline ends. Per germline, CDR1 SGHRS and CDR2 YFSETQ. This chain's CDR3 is CASSLEGNREQYF. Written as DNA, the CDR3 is TGCGCCAGCAGCTTGGAGGGGAACAGGGAGCAGTACTTC.

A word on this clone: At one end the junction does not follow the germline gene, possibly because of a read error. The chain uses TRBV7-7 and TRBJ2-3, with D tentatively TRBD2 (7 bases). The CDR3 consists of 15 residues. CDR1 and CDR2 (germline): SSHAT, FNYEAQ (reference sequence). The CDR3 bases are TGTGCTAGCAGCCTTGAGGGGGGGGCTGGGGATACGCAGTATTTT. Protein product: CASSLEGGAGDTQYF.

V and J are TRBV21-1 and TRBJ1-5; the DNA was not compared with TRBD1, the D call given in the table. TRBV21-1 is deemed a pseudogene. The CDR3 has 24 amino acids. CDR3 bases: TGTGCCAGCAGCAATTTCCCCGGAGTATCCAGGACAGAGTTACAGATCTATAGCAATCAGCCCCAGCATTTT. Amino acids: CASSNFPGVSRTELQIYSNQPQHF.

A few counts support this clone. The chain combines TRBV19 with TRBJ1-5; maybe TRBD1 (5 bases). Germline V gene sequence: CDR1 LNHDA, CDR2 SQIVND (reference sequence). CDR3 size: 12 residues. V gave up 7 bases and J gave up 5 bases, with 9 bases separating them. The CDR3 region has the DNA TGTGCCAGTACTCAGGGCTATCAGCCCCAGCATTTT. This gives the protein CASTQGYQPQHF.

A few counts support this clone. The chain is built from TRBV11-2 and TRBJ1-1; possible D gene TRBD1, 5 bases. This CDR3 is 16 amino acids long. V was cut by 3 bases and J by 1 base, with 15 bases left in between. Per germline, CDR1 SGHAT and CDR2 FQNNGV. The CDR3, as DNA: TGTGCCAGCAGCTTTGGCCTCGGTACAGGGAACACTGAAGCTTTCTTT. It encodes CASSFGLGTGNTEAFF.

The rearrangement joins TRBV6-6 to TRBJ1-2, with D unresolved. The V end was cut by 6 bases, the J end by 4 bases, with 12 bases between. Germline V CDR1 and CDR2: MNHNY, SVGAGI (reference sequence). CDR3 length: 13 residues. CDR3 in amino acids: CASSFSASYGYTF. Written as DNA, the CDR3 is TGTGCCAGCAGCTTTAGCGCTTCCTATGGCTACACCTTC.

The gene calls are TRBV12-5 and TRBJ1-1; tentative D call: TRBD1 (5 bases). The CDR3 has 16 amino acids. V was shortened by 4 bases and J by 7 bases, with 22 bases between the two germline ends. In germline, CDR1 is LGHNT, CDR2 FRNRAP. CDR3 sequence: CASGSRQTDRASEAFF. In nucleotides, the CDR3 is TGTGCTAGTGGTTCCCGACAGACCGACAGAGCCAGTGAAGCTTTCTTT. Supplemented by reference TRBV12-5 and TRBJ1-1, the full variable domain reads DARVTQTPRHKVTEMGQEVTMRCQPILGHNTVFWYRQTMMQGLELLAYFRNRAPLDDSGMPKDRFSAEMPDATLATLKIQPSEPRDSAVYFCASGSRQTDRASEAFFGQGTRLTVV.

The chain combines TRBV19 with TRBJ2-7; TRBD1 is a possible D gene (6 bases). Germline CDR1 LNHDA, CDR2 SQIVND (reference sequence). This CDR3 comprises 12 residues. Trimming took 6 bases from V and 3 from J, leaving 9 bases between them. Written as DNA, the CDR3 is TGTGCCAGTAGCGGACAGAGCTACGAGCAGTACTTC. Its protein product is CASSGQSYEQYF.

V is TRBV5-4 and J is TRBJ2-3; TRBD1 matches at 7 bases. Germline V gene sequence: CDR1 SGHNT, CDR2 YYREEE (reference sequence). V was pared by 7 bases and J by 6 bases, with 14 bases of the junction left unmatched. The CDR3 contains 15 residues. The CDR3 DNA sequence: TGTGCCAGCGGTCCGGGCAGGGGGTTTGGGGATACGCAGTATTTT. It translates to CASGPGRGFGDTQYF. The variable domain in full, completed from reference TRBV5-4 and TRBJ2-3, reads ETGVTQSPTHLIKTRGQQVTLRCSSQSGHNTVSWYQQALGQGPQFIFQYYREEENGRGNFPPRFSGLQFPNYSSELNVNALELDDSALYLCASGPGRGFGDTQYFGPGTRLTVL.

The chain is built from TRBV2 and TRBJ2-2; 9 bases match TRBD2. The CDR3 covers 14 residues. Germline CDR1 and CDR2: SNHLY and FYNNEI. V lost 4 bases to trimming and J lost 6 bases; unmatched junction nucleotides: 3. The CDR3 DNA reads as TGTGCCAGCAGTGCTAGCGGGGTGTCCGGGGAGCTGTTTTTT. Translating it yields CASSASGVSGELFF.

The CDR3 DNA follows: TGCGCCAGCAGCTTGGTCCCGATCACAGGGGGCGTTGGAAACACCATATATTTT. It yields the protein CASSLVPITGGVGNTIYF. The V and J genes are TRBV5-1 and TRBJ1-3; 9 bases agree with TRBD1. The CDR3 sequence is 18 residues long. After removal of 0 bases from V and 3 bases from J, the junction contained 10 bases not matched to a gene. Germline CDR1 reads SGHRS; CDR2 reads YFSETQ.

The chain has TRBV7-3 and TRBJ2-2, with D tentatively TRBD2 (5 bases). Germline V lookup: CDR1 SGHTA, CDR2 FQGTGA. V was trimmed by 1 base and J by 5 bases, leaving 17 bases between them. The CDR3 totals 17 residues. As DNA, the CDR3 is TGTGCCAGCAGCTTAAAGGGAACCCCGGGAAGTACCGGGGAGCTGTTTTTT. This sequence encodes CASSLKGTPGSTGELFF.

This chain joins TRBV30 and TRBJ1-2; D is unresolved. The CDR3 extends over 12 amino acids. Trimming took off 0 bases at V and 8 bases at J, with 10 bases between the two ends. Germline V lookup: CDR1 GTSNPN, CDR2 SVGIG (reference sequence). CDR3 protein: CAWSVISEGYTF. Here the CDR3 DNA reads TGTGCCTGGAGTGTAATCAGCGAGGGCTACACCTTC.

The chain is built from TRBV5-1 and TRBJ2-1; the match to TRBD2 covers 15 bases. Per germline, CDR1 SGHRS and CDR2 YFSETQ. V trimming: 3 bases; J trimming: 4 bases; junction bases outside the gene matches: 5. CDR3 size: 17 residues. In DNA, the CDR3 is TGCGCCAGCAGCTCCTGGACTAGCGGGGGGGGTTACAATGAGCAGTTCTTC. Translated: CASSSWTSGGGYNEQFF.